This TCR beta chain was recovered during a study of vaccination and CD4 T cells after COVID-19. The overall study: Overlapping spike peptides of SARS-CoV-2, HCoV-NL63, HCoV-OC43 and HCoV-229E stimulated the cells.

Scientists ran DNA taken from cultured CD4+ T cells through the Oncomine TCR Beta short-read assay for sequencing. CD4+ T cells were cultured, and genomic DNA was extracted from them. TCRdb fed the PCR reads into MiXCR, producing one record per CDR3 protein. The data show over 10,000 distinct CDR3 sequences, with about three fifths seen just once and roughly 18% held by the top ten. Noted treatment: roughly 11-day PBMC culture with coronavirus spike peptide pools or control peptides (ViraFEST assay). The CDR3 covers 13 residues. Trimming stripped 1 base from V and 9 bases from J, with 10 bases between. CDR1 and CDR2 (germline): SEHNR, FQNEAQ (reference sequence). In its sample, this clonotype was seen a few times. What it recognizes is unknown.

The gene calls are TRBV7-9 and TRBJ1-5; D remains ambiguous. The TCR sequence derives from a human donor with COVID-19. The starting material was cultured CD4+ T cells from blood, obtained after SARS-CoV-2 vaccination. The CDR3, as DNA: TGTGCCAGCAGCTTAGTCGGCGGTGGGCCCCAGCATTTT. Amino acid sequence: CASSLVGGGPQHF.